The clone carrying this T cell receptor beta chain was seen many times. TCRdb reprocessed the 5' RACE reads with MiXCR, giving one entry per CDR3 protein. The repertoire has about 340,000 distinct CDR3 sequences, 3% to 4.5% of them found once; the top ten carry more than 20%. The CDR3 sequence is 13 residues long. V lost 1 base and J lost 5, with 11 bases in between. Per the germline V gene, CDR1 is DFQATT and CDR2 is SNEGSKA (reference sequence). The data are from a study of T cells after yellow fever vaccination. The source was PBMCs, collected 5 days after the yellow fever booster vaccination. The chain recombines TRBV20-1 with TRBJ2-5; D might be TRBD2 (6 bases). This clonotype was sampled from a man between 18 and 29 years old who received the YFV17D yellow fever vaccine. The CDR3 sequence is CSARGLGSETQYF. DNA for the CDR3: TGCAGTGCTAGAGGACTAGGTTCCGAGACCCAGTACTTC.